The present entry profiles one T cell receptor (beta chain) with its context. Antigen unknown. Germline V gene lookup returns CDR1 SGHRS and CDR2 YFSETQ. This CDR3 is 16 amino acids long. This entry comes from a study of monozygotic twins with inflammatory bowel disease. Findings of the study overall: None of the different T cell subtypes could be distinguished from one another. Patient-to-patient differences in immunosuppressive treatment may have added variability to the repertoires. Other individuals had fewer clonotypes in common with IBD patients than with healthy twins, especially with disease activity.

A 6-nucleotide sample barcode was carried by the UMIs, which template switching added. TCRdb derives one entry per CDR3 protein from the 5' RACE reads, leaving out DNA. This sample's table has approximately 400,000 distinct CDR3 sequences. This clonotype was obtained from a human donor with ulcerative colitis or Crohn's disease, or a healthy co-twin of an affected twin (not recorded which). Sequenced input: blood. V gene TRBV5-1 combines with J gene TRBJ2-1; lacking DNA, the TRBD1 call made by TCRdb goes unchecked. The chain's CDR3 is CASSPVGGQPSNEQFF.